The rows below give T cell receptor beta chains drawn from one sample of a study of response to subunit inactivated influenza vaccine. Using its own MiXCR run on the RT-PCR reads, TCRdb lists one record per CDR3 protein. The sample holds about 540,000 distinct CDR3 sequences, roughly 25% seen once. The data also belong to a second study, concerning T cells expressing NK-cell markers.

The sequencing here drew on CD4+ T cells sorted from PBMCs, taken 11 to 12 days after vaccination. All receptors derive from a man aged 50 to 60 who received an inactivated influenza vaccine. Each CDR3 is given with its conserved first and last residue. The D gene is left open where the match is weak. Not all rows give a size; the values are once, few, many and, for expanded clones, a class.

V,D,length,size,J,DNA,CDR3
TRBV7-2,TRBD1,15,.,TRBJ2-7,TGTGCCAGCAGCTTAGTTACAGGGGGCGTAGCCGAGCAGTACTTC,CASSLVTGGVAEQYF
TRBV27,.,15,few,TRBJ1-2,TGTGCCAGCAGTTTATGGCCCAATGCTAACTATGGCTACACCTTC,CASSLWPNANYGYTF
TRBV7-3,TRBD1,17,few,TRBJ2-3,TGTGCCAGCAGCTTAACGAATAGCCCCAGGGGGACAGATACGCAGTATTTT,CASSLTNSPRGTDTQYF
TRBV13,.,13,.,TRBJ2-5,TGTGCCAGCAGCTTAAATGGAGAGGAGACCCAGTACTTC,CASSLNGEETQYF
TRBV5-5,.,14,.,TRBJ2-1,TGTGCCAGCAGCTTGGGGTCCTCTCGGAATGAGCAGTTCTTC,CASSLGSSRNEQFF
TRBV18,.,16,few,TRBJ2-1,TGTGCCAGCTCCCCCCAGGGGACGGGGGGTTACAATGAGCAGTTCTTC,CASSPQGTGGYNEQFF
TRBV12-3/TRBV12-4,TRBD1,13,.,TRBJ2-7,TGTGCCAGCAGGCTGGGGACAGCCTACGAGCAGTACTTC,CASRLGTAYEQYF
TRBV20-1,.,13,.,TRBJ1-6,TGCAGTGTCCGGACAAGCCAAGGTTCACCCCTCCACTTT,CSVRTSQGSPLHF
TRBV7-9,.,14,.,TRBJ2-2,TGTGCCAGCAGCCGGACACCGAACACCGGGGAGCTGTTTTTT,CASSRTPNTGELFF
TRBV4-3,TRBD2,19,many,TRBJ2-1,TGCGCCAGCAGCCAACACCGGGCGGGGGCGGGACTAGCGGGAGATGAGCAGTTCTTC,CASSQHRAGAGLAGDEQFF
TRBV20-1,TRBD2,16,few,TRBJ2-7,TGCAGTGCTAGAGACCCCATGACTAGCGGCTCCTACGAGCAGTACTTC,CSARDPMTSGSYEQYF